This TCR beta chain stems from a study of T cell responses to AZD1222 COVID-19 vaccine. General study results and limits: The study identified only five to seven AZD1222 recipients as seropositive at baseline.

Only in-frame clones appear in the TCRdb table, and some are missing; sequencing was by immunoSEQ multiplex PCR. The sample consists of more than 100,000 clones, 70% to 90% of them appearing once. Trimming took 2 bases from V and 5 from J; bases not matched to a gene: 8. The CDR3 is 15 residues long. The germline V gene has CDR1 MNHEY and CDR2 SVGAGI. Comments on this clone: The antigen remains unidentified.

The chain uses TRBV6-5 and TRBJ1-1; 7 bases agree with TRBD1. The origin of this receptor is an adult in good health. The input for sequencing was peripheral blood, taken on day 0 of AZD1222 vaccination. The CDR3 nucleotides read TGTGCCAGCAGTTACCGCCAGGGGGACGGGACTGAAGCTTTCTTT. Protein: CASSYRQGDGTEAFF.